The 32 T cell receptor beta chains below all came from one sample that was sequenced in a study of T cell repertoires in cytomegalovirus infection. Their specific antigens are unknown. TCRdb recomputed calls from the reads with MiXCR, one row per CDR3 protein. The sample has roughly 990,000 distinct CDR3 sequences; approximately 31% are singletons. This specimen consisted of cultured CD8+ T cells from PBMCs, obtained from culture after CMV antigen stimulation. Every receptor here comes from a human donor in good health (CMV status not recorded). Some clones in this sample may be carry-over from other donors' samples.

The chain employs TRBV24-1 and TRBJ2-7; D is uncertain. Trimming took 4 bases from V and 3 from J, leaving 6 bases between them. The CDR3 spans 12 residues. CDR1 KGHDR and CDR2 SFDVKD come from the germline V gene. CDR3 nucleotide sequence: TGTGCCACCAGTGAAGTGGGCTACGAGCAGTACGTC. It is translated as CATSEVGYEQYV.

This clonotype was observed a few times. This sequence joins TRBV7-9 and TRBJ2-6; 7 bases line up with TRBD1. Germline V lookup: CDR1 SEHNR, CDR2 FQNEAQ (reference sequence). The junction had 8 bases not matched to a gene; V was cut back by 2 bases and J by 4 bases. This CDR3 region has 17 residues. The CDR3 DNA reads as TGTGCCAGCAGCTTAAAGGGGGCGCCGGTGGGGGCCAACGTCCTGACTTTC. The encoded protein is CASSLKGAPVGANVLTF.

The chain links TRBV12-3 or TRBV12-4 to TRBJ2-1; no reliable D call. Trimming pared 3 bases from V and 5 bases from J, leaving 11 bases between. The CDR3 sequence is 14 residues long. The CDR3 protein is CASSFARPDNEQFF. Here the CDR3 DNA reads TGTGCCAGCAGTTTCGCTAGACCCGACAATGAGCAGTTCTTC.

In this sample, this clonotype turned up many times. This rearrangement joins TRBV7-8 to TRBJ1-2; 8 bases map to TRBD1. With 0 bases clipped from V and 3 bases from J, the junction kept 3 bases outside the gene matches. Germline values: CDR1 SGHVS, CDR2 FQNEAQ. This CDR3 region has 15 residues. For the CDR3, the DNA is TGTGCCAGCAGCTTAGCGGGGACAGGAGACTATGGCTACACCTTC. As protein: CASSLAGTGDYGYTF.

This clonotype was picked up a small number of times. The chain recombines TRBV28 with TRBJ2-7; D possibly corresponds to TRBD1 (6 bases). The V gene's germline CDR1 is MDHEN and CDR2 SYDVKM. This CDR3 has 15 residues. Deletions cut 7 bases from V and 3 bases from J, with 19 bases between. This CDR3 reads CASTLHEGHLYEQYF. In DNA, the CDR3 is TGTGCCAGCACCCTTCATGAGGGACATCTCTACGAGCAGTACTTC.

Concerning this clonotype itself: Mismatch with germline at one junction end may stem from a read error. CDR3 sequence (DNA): TGTGCTAGCAGCGTCGGGAGTCCGTACCAAGAGACCCAGTACTTC. This translates into CASSVGSPYQETQYF. This chain connects TRBV7-6 to TRBJ2-5, with D possibly being TRBD2 (6 bases). Germline V gene data show CDR1 as SGHVS and CDR2 as FNYEAQ. The CDR3 covers 15 residues. The variable domain in full, with the rest retrieved from reference TRBV7-6 and TRBJ2-5, is GAGVSQSPRYKVTKRGQDVALRCDPISGHVSLYWYRQALGQGPEFLTYFNYEAQQDKSGLPNDRFSAERPEGSISTLTIQRTEQRDSAMYRCASSVGSPYQETQYFGPGTRLLVL.

The chain combines TRBV7-4 with TRBJ1-6, with D perhaps TRBD1 (5 bases). The ends were cut back, 4 bases at V and 6 bases at J, with 13 bases in the middle. The CDR3 runs 15 residues. CDR1 and CDR2 (germline): SGHVT, SQSDAQ. The CDR3 sequence is CASSSTVSSNSPLHF. CDR3 DNA sequence: TGTGCCAGCAGCTCGACAGTTTCAAGTAATTCACCCCTCCACTTT. The whole variable domain, filled in from reference TRBV7-4 and TRBJ1-6, reads GAGVSQSPRYKVAKRGRDVALRCDSISGHVTLYWYRQTLGQGSEVLTYSQSDAQRDKSGRPSGRFSAERPERSVSTLKIQRTEQGDSAVYLCASSSTVSSNSPLHFGNGTRLTVT.

This clonotype has a handful of counts. The genes are TRBV19 and TRBJ2-7; D is perhaps TRBD1 (5 bases). V was clipped by 1 base and J by 3 bases, with 10 bases between them. The CDR3 has 14 amino acids. Germline loops: CDR1 LNHDA, CDR2 SQIVND (reference sequence). CDR3 sequence reads: CASSIVIDSYEQYF. In DNA, the CDR3 is TGTGCCAGTAGTATAGTTATCGACAGCTACGAGCAGTACTTC.

The chain links TRBV10-3 to TRBJ2-5, with D perhaps TRBD2 (5 bases). This CDR3 contains 14 residues. Trimming removed 11 bases at V and 4 bases at J, with 20 bases between. Germline loops: CDR1 ENHRY, CDR2 SYGVKD. This chain's CDR3 is CASQPEGSRETQYF. CDR3 nucleotides: TGTGCCTCCCAGCCTGAGGGATCCCGAGAGACCCAGTACTTC.

This clonotype has more than one count but fewer than ten. The chain has TRBV6-5 and TRBJ1-4; D might be TRBD1 (5 bases). This CDR3 contains 17 residues. The V end lost 3 bases, the J end lost 0 bases, and 14 bases lay between the germline ends. Germline loops: CDR1 MNHEY, CDR2 SVGAGI. CDR3 region: CASSYSWTTATNEKLFF. Here the CDR3 DNA reads TGTGCCAGCAGTTATTCATGGACGACAGCAACTAATGAAAAACTGTTTTTT.

This clonotype was seen a few times. J is TRBJ2-1 and V is TRBV4-1; perhaps TRBD2 as D (6 bases). This CDR3 spans 14 amino acids. Germline CDR1 MGHRA, CDR2 YSYEKL. Trimming stripped 4 bases from V and 9 bases from J, with 16 bases between. CDR3 loop: CASSLMGSGGEQFF. The CDR3 coding sequence is TGCGCCAGCAGCCTCATGGGATCCGGGGGTGAGCAGTTCTTC.

The chain has TRBV4-1 and TRBJ1-2; 8 bases map to TRBD1. The V and J ends lost 3 bases and 0 bases, in that order; junction bases with no gene match: 3. The CDR3 has 15 residues. CDR1 and CDR2 (germline): MGHRA, YSYEKL. DNA of the CDR3: TGCGCCAGCAGCCACGGACAGGGAGCTAACTATGGCTACACCTTC. The encoded protein is CASSHGQGANYGYTF.

This clonotype was recorded a few times. The CDR3 sequence is CASSLRVQPQHF. The CDR3 DNA reads TGTGCCAGCAGTTTGAGAGTTCAGCCCCAGCATTTT. V is TRBV28 and J is TRBJ1-5; D is undetermined. The germline V gene has CDR1 MDHEN and CDR2 SYDVKM. Trimming removed 3 bases at V and 6 bases at J, with 6 bases between. The CDR3 has 12 residues.

This chain links TRBV27 with TRBJ2-1; TRBD2 aligns across 7 bases. With V trimmed by 7 bases and J by 8 bases, 11 bases remained unmatched. CDR1 and CDR2 from the germline V gene are MNHEY and SMNVEV (reference sequence). The CDR3 is made up of 14 amino acids. This CDR3 is CASNGEGPGDEQFF. The CDR3 nucleotides read TGTGCCAGCAACGGGGAGGGGCCCGGGGATGAGCAGTTCTTC.

The V call is TRBV4-1, the J call TRBJ1-1, with a weak D call TRBD1 (6 bases). The germline CDR1 and CDR2 sequences are MGHRA and YSYEKL. V shed 0 bases and J shed 1 base, with 12 bases lying between them. This CDR3 has 16 residues. CDR3 region: CASSQEQGHPNTEAFF. The CDR3 bases are TGCGCCAGCAGCCAAGAACAGGGACACCCGAACACTGAAGCTTTCTTT.

This clonotype has at least ten counts. The V and J genes are TRBV12-3 or TRBV12-4 and TRBJ1-1; D remains ambiguous. CDR3 length: 13 residues. Trimming removed 0 bases at V and 4 bases at J, with 6 bases between. Here the CDR3 reads CASSLAGGTEAFF. In DNA, the CDR3 is TGTGCCAGCAGTTTAGCGGGAGGCACTGAAGCTTTCTTT.

The gene calls are TRBV12-3 or TRBV12-4 and TRBJ2-1; D remains ambiguous. V was cut by 1 base and J by 6 bases, with 10 bases left in between. This CDR3 comprises 14 residues. The CDR3 spells CASSLDEVPNEQFF. The CDR3 nucleotides are TGTGCCAGCAGTTTAGATGAGGTTCCCAATGAGCAGTTCTTC.

This chain uses TRBV6-2 or TRBV6-3 with TRBJ1-6; TRBD1 agrees at 7 bases. The length of the CDR3 is 14 residues. Germline trimming cut 6 bases from V and 7 bases from J; bases unmatched to any gene: 6. Per germline, CDR1 MNHEY and CDR2 SVGEGT. The CDR3: CASSKDRSNSPLHF. CDR3 sequence (DNA): TGTGCCAGCAGCAAGGACAGGTCGAATTCACCCCTCCACTTT.

Only a few counts were recorded for this clonotype. J is TRBJ2-1 and V is TRBV6-1; 13 positions match TRBD2. The CDR3 contains 14 residues. Per the germline V gene, CDR1 is MNHNS and CDR2 is SASEGT. The V gene end was trimmed by 4 bases and the J gene end by 14 bases; junction bases not matched to a gene: 8. This CDR3 is CASSALGLAGDEFF. Here the CDR3 DNA reads TGTGCCAGCAGTGCACTAGGACTAGCGGGGGATGAGTTCTTC.

The V gene is TRBV10-3, the J gene TRBJ2-3; D assignment may be TRBD1 or TRBD2 (6 bases each). Germline V gene sequence: CDR1 ENHRY, CDR2 SYGVKD. The CDR3 extends over 15 amino acids. V was trimmed by 3 bases and J by 5 bases, leaving 15 bases between them. The CDR3 reads CAISEGGRELDTQYF. CDR3 DNA: TGTGCCATCAGTGAAGGGGGACGGGAGTTAGATACGCAGTATTTT.

This rearrangement joins TRBV15 to TRBJ2-1; D is uncertain. CDR1 and CDR2 from the germline V gene are LNHNV and YYDKDF (reference sequence). The V end lost 4 bases, the J end lost 4 bases, and 17 bases lay between the germline ends. CDR3 length: 16 amino acids. In nucleotides, the CDR3 is TGTGCCACCAGCATCCCGGACGGATCCCTTTACAATGAGCAGTTCTTC. Residues: CATSIPDGSLYNEQFF.

The chain employs TRBV7-6 and TRBJ2-7, with D possibly TRBD1 on 6 matching bases. Between the trimmed V and J ends, which lost 5 bases and 4 bases, there was a span of 21 bases. Germline V CDR1 and CDR2: SGHVS, FNYEAQ. The CDR3 extends over 16 amino acids. The CDR3 protein is CASSAPTQGRNYEQYV. The DNA for the CDR3 is TGTGCCAGCAGCGCCCCCACACAGGGAAGAAATTACGAGCAGTACGTC.

This clonotype was counted at least ten times. The gene calls are TRBV7-6 and TRBJ2-5; TRBD2 aligns across 12 bases. Germline V gives CDR1 SGHVS, CDR2 FNYEAQ. Trimming removed 5 bases from V and 1 base from J; junction bases left unmatched: 5. The CDR3 contains 16 residues. The CDR3 sequence is CASSRLAGALQETQYF. The CDR3 DNA follows: TGTGCCAGCAGCCGACTAGCGGGGGCACTCCAAGAGACCCAGTACTTC. The variable domain in full, completed from reference TRBV7-6 and TRBJ2-5, reads GAGVSQSPRYKVTKRGQDVALRCDPISGHVSLYWYRQALGQGPEFLTYFNYEAQQDKSGLPNDRFSAERPEGSISTLTIQRTEQRDSAMYRCASSRLAGALQETQYFGPGTRLLVL.

This clonotype has just a few counts. The chain links TRBV28 to TRBJ2-2, with D unresolved. This CDR3 is built from 13 residues. Germline values: CDR1 MDHEN, CDR2 SYDVKM. V lost 2 bases and J lost 7, with 8 bases in between. The CDR3 spells CASSLISLGELFF. The CDR3 bases are TGTGCCAGCAGTTTAATTAGCCTCGGGGAGCTGTTTTTT.

The sample holds a few counts of this clonotype. V gene TRBV27 combines with J gene TRBJ2-3; a weak D match, TRBD2 (7 bases). Between the trimmed V and J ends, which lost 3 bases and 6 bases, there was a span of 13 bases. The CDR3 covers 14 residues. Germline CDR1 MNHEY, CDR2 SMNVEV (reference sequence). The CDR3 spells CASSFWGGRDTQYF. CDR3 in DNA: TGTGCCAGCAGTTTTTGGGGGGGGCGGGATACGCAGTATTTT.

With regard to this clonotype: The junction differs from germline at one of its ends, possibly a read error. The chain recombines TRBV12-3 or TRBV12-4 with TRBJ1-2; the match to TRBD1 covers 7 bases. The CDR3 covers 14 residues. The CDR3 sequence: CANSLAPRGVGYTF. The CDR3 DNA reads as TGTGCCAACAGTTTAGCGCCCAGGGGGGTTGGCTACACCTTC.

The chain employs TRBV13 and TRBJ2-1; D perhaps matches TRBD1 (5 bases). The V gene's germline CDR1 is PRHDT and CDR2 FYEKMQ (reference sequence). The V end lost 5 bases, the J end lost 5 bases, and 19 bases lay between the germline ends. The CDR3 extends over 16 amino acids. The CDR3: CASSNRQINLNNEQFF. The CDR3 DNA is TGTGCCAGCAGCAATCGACAGATAAACCTTAACAATGAGCAGTTCTTC.

This chain joins TRBV29-1 and TRBJ2-7; tentative D call: TRBD2 (5 bases). The CDR3 spans 14 residues. CDR1 and CDR2 from the germline V gene are SQVTM and ANQGSEA. The V end lost 7 bases, the J end lost 0 bases, and 16 bases lay between the germline ends. The CDR3 coding sequence is TGCAGCGCCTCAAGGTCGGGAACCTCCTACGAGCAGTACTTC. Protein: CSASRSGTSYEQYF.

The DNA for the CDR3 is TGTGCCAGCAGCCCCGGGACAGCGGACCCTTATAGCAATCAGCCCCAGCATTTT. Translation: CASSPGTADPYSNQPQHF. J is TRBJ1-5 and V is TRBV7-6; TRBD1 agrees at 7 bases. Unmatched junction bases numbered 13, after V lost 5 bases and J lost 0 bases. Germline CDR1 is SGHVS and CDR2 is FNYEAQ. The CDR3 extends over 18 amino acids.

This sequence joins TRBV7-6 and TRBJ1-4; D is uncertain. Germline CDR1 reads SGHVS; CDR2 reads FNYEAQ. V was trimmed by 5 bases and J by 5 bases, leaving 12 bases between them. The CDR3 runs 14 residues. CDR3 protein: CASSLVGKNEKLFF. CDR3 DNA: TGTGCCAGCAGCCTTGTGGGGAAGAATGAAAAACTGTTTTTT.

There are a few counts of this clonotype. The chain recombines TRBV20-1 with TRBJ2-5; 12 nucleotides line up with TRBD2. The CDR3 is 16 amino acids. V shed 5 bases and J 2 bases; nucleotides not matched to a gene: 9. Germline V gene lookup returns CDR1 DFQATT and CDR2 SNEGSKA (reference sequence). CDR3 loop: CSARPTTSGGQETQYF. CDR3 sequence (DNA): TGCAGTGCTCGTCCCACCACTAGCGGGGGGCAAGAGACCCAGTACTTC.

Of note for this clonotype: The germline gene is not matched at one end of the junction; a read error may be the cause. The chain recombines TRBV7-6 with TRBJ2-2; tentatively, D is TRBD1 (5 bases). Germline V lookup: CDR1 SGHVS, CDR2 FNYEAQ. CDR3 size: 16 residues. This chain's CDR3 is CASRLVVGERTGELFF. CDR3 in DNA: TGTGCCAGCAGATTAGTCGTAGGGGAAAGGACCGGGGAGCTGTTTTTT.